This is a list of T cell receptor beta chains from one sample in a study of T cells in Graves' hyperthyroidism and ophthalmopathy. TCRdb independently ran MiXCR on the multiplex PCR reads; one entry per CDR3 protein. The sample includes about 250,000 distinct CDR3 sequences, roughly 20% seen only once; the top ten take around 64%. Material: blood. These receptors were obtained from a man aged 25-45 years with Graves' ophthalmopathy. The CDR3 runs from the conserved cysteine through the conserved F or W. A D gene is named only where the DNA matches it firmly. The size field is filled for only some rows; it gives once, few, many or a size class.

CDR3 length: 15; clone size: .; V gene: TRBV12-3/TRBV12-4; J gene: TRBJ2-1; D gene: TRBD2; CDR3 protein: CASRPGLAGKNEQFF; CDR3 DNA: TGTGCCAGCAGACCGGGACTAGCGGGAAAGAATGAGCAGTTCTTC
CDR3 length: 16; clone size: few; V gene: TRBV5-1; J gene: TRBJ2-7; D gene: TRBD2; CDR3 protein: CASMRDGGGGAYEQYF; CDR3 DNA: TGCGCCAGCATGCGCGACGGGGGGGGAGGCGCGTACGAGCAGTACTTC
CDR3 length: 15; clone size: many; V gene: TRBV27; J gene: TRBJ2-7; D gene: .; CDR3 protein: CASSLSWQLDYEQYF; CDR3 DNA: TGTGCCAGCAGTTTATCGTGGCAGCTGGACTACGAGCAGTACTTC
CDR3 length: 13; clone size: many; V gene: TRBV10-3; J gene: TRBJ1-2; D gene: .; CDR3 protein: CAISEWADTGYTF; CDR3 DNA: TGTGCCATCAGTGAGTGGGCTGATACCGGCTACACCTTC
CDR3 length: 16; clone size: few; V gene: TRBV6-1; J gene: TRBJ2-5; D gene: .; CDR3 protein: CASSSSTGLPRETQYF; CDR3 DNA: TGTGCCAGCAGTTCCTCAACAGGGCTCCCGAGAGAGACCCAGTACTTC
CDR3 length: 14; clone size: many; V gene: TRBV7-2; J gene: TRBJ2-3; D gene: .; CDR3 protein: CASSTGQFTDTQYF; CDR3 DNA: TGTGCCAGCAGCACAGGACAGTTCACAGATACGCAGTATTTT
CDR3 length: 17; clone size: few; V gene: TRBV7-9; J gene: TRBJ2-2; D gene: TRBD2; CDR3 protein: CASSLPGGRAVTGELFF; CDR3 DNA: TGTGCCAGCAGCTTACCGGGCGGGAGGGCCGTTACCGGGGAGCTGTTTTTT
CDR3 length: 14; clone size: many; V gene: TRBV18; J gene: TRBJ1-1; D gene: .; CDR3 protein: CASSTISRNTEAFF; CDR3 DNA: TGTGCCAGCTCAACCATATCTCGGAACACTGAAGCTTTCTTT
CDR3 length: 15; clone size: .; V gene: TRBV28; J gene: TRBJ2-1; D gene: TRBD2; CDR3 protein: CASRSGLAGGYEQFF; CDR3 DNA: TGTGCCAGCAGAAGTGGACTAGCGGGAGGGTATGAGCAGTTCTTC
CDR3 length: 14; clone size: .; V gene: TRBV6-1; J gene: TRBJ1-1; D gene: TRBD1; CDR3 protein: CASSRGTGNTEAFF; CDR3 DNA: TGTGCCAGCAGTAGGGGGACAGGGAACACTGAAGCTTTCTTT
CDR3 length: 16; clone size: .; V gene: TRBV20-1; J gene: TRBJ1-1; D gene: TRBD1; CDR3 protein: CSARKPGQGARTEAFF; CDR3 DNA: TGCAGTGCTCGTAAACCGGGACAGGGGGCGCGGACTGAAGCTTTCTTT
CDR3 length: 12; clone size: few; V gene: TRBV29-1; J gene: TRBJ1-1; D gene: .; CDR3 protein: CSGRRGNTEAFF; CDR3 DNA: TGCAGCGGGCGGAGGGGGAACACTGAAGCTTTCTTT
CDR3 length: 13; clone size: many; V gene: TRBV28; J gene: TRBJ2-7; D gene: TRBD1; CDR3 protein: CASSGSGTDEQYF; CDR3 DNA: TGTGCCAGCAGTGGATCAGGGACAGACGAGCAGTACTTC
CDR3 length: 15; clone size: .; V gene: TRBV28; J gene: TRBJ2-7; D gene: TRBD2; CDR3 protein: CASSLTSGPSYEQYF; CDR3 DNA: TGTGCCAGCAGTCTAACTAGCGGGCCCTCCTACGAGCAGTACTTC
CDR3 length: 13; clone size: many; V gene: TRBV20-1; J gene: TRBJ1-1; D gene: .; CDR3 protein: CSARQGGNTEAFF; CDR3 DNA: TGCAGTGCTAGACAGGGAGGGAACACTGAAGCTTTCTTT
CDR3 length: 14; clone size: many; V gene: TRBV20-1; J gene: TRBJ1-1; D gene: .; CDR3 protein: CSASPGHGNTEAFF; CDR3 DNA: TGCAGTGCTAGTCCGGGACATGGGAACACTGAAGCTTTCTTT
CDR3 length: 15; clone size: .; V gene: TRBV27; J gene: TRBJ2-7; D gene: .; CDR3 protein: CASSLYRGPNYEQYF; CDR3 DNA: TGTGCCAGCAGTTTATACCGGGGGCCTAACTACGAGCAGTACTTC
CDR3 length: 15; clone size: .; V gene: TRBV28; J gene: TRBJ1-5; D gene: TRBD1; CDR3 protein: CASTTGTGVNQPQHF; CDR3 DNA: TGTGCCAGCACCACCGGGACAGGGGTCAATCAGCCCCAGCATTTT
CDR3 length: 16; clone size: .; V gene: TRBV27; J gene: TRBJ1-6; D gene: .; CDR3 protein: CASKLGHSSYNSPLHF; CDR3 DNA: TGTGCCAGCAAGTTAGGACATAGCTCCTATAATTCACCCCTCCACTTT
CDR3 length: 19; clone size: many; V gene: TRBV11-2; J gene: TRBJ2-1; D gene: TRBD2; CDR3 protein: CASSLWLSSGVTNYNEQFF; CDR3 DNA: TGTGCCAGCAGCTTATGGTTGTCTAGCGGGGTAACTAACTACAATGAGCAGTTCTTC
CDR3 length: 13; clone size: .; V gene: TRBV24-1; J gene: TRBJ2-1; D gene: .; CDR3 protein: CATSDGQYNEQFF; CDR3 DNA: TGTGCCACCAGTGACGGACAGTACAATGAGCAGTTCTTC
CDR3 length: 16; clone size: many; V gene: TRBV27; J gene: TRBJ2-2; D gene: TRBD2; CDR3 protein: CASSFSGGVNTGELFF; CDR3 DNA: TGTGCCAGCAGTTTTAGCGGGGGGGTCAACACCGGGGAGCTGTTTTTT
CDR3 length: 12; clone size: few; V gene: TRBV5-1; J gene: TRBJ1-2; D gene: .; CDR3 protein: CASSLDGGGYTF; CDR3 DNA: TGCGCCAGCAGTCTCGACGGGGGTGGCTACACCTTC
CDR3 length: 15; clone size: few; V gene: TRBV27; J gene: TRBJ1-6; D gene: .; CDR3 protein: CASSFSGNNNSPLHF; CDR3 DNA: TGTGCCAGCAGTTTCTCAGGGAACAATAATTCACCCCTCCACTTT
CDR3 length: 14; clone size: few; V gene: TRBV9; J gene: TRBJ2-7; D gene: .; CDR3 protein: CASSPRGEAYEQYF; CDR3 DNA: TGTGCCAGCAGCCCCCGCGGGGAGGCCTACGAGCAGTACTTC
CDR3 length: 16; clone size: .; V gene: TRBV9; J gene: TRBJ1-3; D gene: .; CDR3 protein: CASSVDVGLSGNTIYF; CDR3 DNA: TGTGCCAGCAGCGTAGATGTCGGACTCTCTGGAAACACCATATATTTT
CDR3 length: 17; clone size: once; V gene: TRBV6-5; J gene: TRBJ2-1; D gene: TRBD1; CDR3 protein: CASSYFSGTGSYNEQFF; CDR3 DNA: TGTGCCAGCAGTTACTTCTCGGGGACAGGGTCCTACAATGAGCAGTTCTTC
CDR3 length: 15; clone size: .; V gene: TRBV10-3; J gene: TRBJ1-1; D gene: .; CDR3 protein: CAIRTTTQGNTEAFF; CDR3 DNA: TGTGCCATCAGGACCACTACCCAAGGGAACACTGAAGCTTTCTTT
CDR3 length: 14; clone size: many; V gene: TRBV5-1; J gene: TRBJ2-1; D gene: .; CDR3 protein: CASSLDGVYNEQFF; CDR3 DNA: TGCGCCAGCAGCTTGGATGGGGTCTACAATGAGCAGTTCTTC
CDR3 length: 13; clone size: once; V gene: TRBV14; J gene: TRBJ1-1; D gene: .; CDR3 protein: CASSPGSSVRAFF; CDR3 DNA: TGTGCCAGCAGCCCCGGGTCTAGTGTGAGGGCTTTCTTT
CDR3 length: 11; clone size: many; V gene: TRBV28; J gene: TRBJ1-2; D gene: .; CDR3 protein: CASSREVGYTF; CDR3 DNA: TGTGCCAGCAGTCGGGAAGTGGGCTACACCTTC
CDR3 length: 12; clone size: many; V gene: TRBV6-1; J gene: TRBJ2-7; D gene: .; CDR3 protein: CASSLFSSEQYF; CDR3 DNA: TGTGCCAGCAGCCTCTTCAGCAGCGAGCAGTACTTC
CDR3 length: 12; clone size: many; V gene: TRBV20-1; J gene: TRBJ1-2; D gene: TRBD1; CDR3 protein: CSARGQGYGYTF; CDR3 DNA: TGCAGTGCTAGAGGACAGGGTTATGGCTACACCTTC
CDR3 length: 14; clone size: .; V gene: TRBV9; J gene: TRBJ2-2; D gene: .; CDR3 protein: CASSVLGNTGELFF; CDR3 DNA: TGTGCCAGCAGCGTCTTGGGGAACACCGGGGAGCTGTTTTTT
CDR3 length: 17; clone size: few; V gene: TRBV20-1; J gene: TRBJ2-1; D gene: .; CDR3 protein: CSAQARLSSPPYNEQFF; CDR3 DNA: TGCAGTGCCCAAGCCAGGCTTAGCTCCCCGCCCTACAATGAGCAGTTCTTC